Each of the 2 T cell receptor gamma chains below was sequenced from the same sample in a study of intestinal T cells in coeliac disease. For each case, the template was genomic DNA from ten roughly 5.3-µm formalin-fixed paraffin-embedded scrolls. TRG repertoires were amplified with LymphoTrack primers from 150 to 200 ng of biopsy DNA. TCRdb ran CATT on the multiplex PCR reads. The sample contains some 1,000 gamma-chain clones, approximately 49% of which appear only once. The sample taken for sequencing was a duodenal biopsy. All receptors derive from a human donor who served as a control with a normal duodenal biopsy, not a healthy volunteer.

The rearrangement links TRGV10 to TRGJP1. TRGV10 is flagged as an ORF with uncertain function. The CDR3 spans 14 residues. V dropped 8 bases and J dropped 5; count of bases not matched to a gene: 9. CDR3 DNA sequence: TGTGCTGCGTGGAGTCTGGTGACTGGTTGGTTCAAGATATTT. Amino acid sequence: CAAWSLVTGWFKIF.

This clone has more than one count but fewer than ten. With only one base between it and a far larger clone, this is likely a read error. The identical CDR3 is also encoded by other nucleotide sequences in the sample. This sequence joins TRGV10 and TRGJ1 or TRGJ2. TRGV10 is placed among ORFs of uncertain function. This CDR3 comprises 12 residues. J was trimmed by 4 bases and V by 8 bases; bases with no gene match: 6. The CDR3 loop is CAAWVFYYKKLF. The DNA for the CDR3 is TGTGCTGCGTGGGTGTTCTATTATAAGAAACTCTTT.